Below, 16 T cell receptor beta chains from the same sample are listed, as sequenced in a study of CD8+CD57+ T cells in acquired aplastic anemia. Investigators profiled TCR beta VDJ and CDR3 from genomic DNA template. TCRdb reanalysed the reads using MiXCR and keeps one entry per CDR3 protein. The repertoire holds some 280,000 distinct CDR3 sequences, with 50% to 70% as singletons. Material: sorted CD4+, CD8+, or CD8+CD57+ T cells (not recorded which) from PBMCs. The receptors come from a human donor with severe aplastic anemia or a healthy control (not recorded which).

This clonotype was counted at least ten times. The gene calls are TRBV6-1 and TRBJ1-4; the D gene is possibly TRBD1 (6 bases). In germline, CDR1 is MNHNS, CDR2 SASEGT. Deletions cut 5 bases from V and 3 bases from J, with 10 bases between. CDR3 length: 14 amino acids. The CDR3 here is CASSTGIPNEKLFF. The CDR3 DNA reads TGTGCCAGCAGTACAGGGATACCTAATGAAAAACTGTTTTTT.

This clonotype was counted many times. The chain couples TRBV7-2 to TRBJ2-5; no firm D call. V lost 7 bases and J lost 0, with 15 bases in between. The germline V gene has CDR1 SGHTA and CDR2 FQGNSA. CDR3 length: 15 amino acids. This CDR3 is CASTSGPADQETQYF. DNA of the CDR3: TGTGCCAGCACCTCAGGCCCCGCGGACCAAGAGACCCAGTACTTC.

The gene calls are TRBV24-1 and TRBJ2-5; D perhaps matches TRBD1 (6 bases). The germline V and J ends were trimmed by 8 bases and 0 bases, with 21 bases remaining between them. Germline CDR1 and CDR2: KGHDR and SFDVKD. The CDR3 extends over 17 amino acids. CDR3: CATNPRSGTRYQETQYF. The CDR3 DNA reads TGTGCCACCAACCCCCGCTCCGGGACAAGATACCAAGAGACCCAGTACTTC.

CDR3 sequence reads: CASSFQGLAGEGETQYF. CDR3 in DNA: TGTGCCAGCAGCTTTCAAGGACTAGCGGGGGAAGGAGAGACCCAGTACTTC. This chain links TRBV7-8 with TRBJ2-5; TRBD2 matches at 13 bases. Germline V lookup: CDR1 SGHVS, CDR2 FQNEAQ. The CDR3 contains 17 residues. The J segment lost 4 bases and the V segment lost 3 bases, leaving 8 bases of the junction unmatched.

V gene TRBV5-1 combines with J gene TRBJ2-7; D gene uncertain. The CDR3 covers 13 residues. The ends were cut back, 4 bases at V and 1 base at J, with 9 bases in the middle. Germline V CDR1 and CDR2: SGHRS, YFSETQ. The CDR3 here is CASSRTLSYEQYF. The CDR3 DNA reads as TGCGCCAGCAGCCGTACCCTATCCTACGAGCAGTACTTC.

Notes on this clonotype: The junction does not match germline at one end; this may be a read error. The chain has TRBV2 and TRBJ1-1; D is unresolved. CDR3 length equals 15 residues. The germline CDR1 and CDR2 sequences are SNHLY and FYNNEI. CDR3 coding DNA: TGTGCCAGCAGTGGGCGACTCAAACCGGGCACTGAAGCTCTCTTC. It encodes CASSGRLKPGTEALF. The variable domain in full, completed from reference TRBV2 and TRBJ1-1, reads EPEVTQTPSHQVTQMGQEVILRCVPISNHLYFYWYRQILGQKVEFLVSFYNNEISEKSEIFDDQFSVERPDGSNFTLKIRSTKLEDSAMYFCASSGRLKPGTEALFGQGTRLTVV.

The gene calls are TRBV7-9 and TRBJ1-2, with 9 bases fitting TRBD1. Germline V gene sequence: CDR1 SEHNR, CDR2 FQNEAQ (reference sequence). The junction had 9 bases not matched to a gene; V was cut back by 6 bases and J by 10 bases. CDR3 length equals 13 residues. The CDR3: CASRRGTGSDYTF. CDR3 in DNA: TGTGCCAGCAGGCGCGGGACAGGGAGTGACTACACCTTC.

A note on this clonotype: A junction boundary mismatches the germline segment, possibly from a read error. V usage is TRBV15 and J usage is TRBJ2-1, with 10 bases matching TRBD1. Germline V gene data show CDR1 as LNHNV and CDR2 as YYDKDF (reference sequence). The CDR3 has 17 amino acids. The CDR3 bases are TGTGCCACCAGCAGAGGGATTAGGGACAGGGGCGCTGATGAGCAGTTTTTC. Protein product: CATSRGIRDRGADEQFF. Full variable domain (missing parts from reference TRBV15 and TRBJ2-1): DAMVIQNPRYQVTQFGKPVTLSCSQTLNHNVMYWYQQKSSQAPKLLFHYYDKDFNNEADTPDNFQSRRPNTSFCFLDIRSPGLGDTAMYLCATSRGIRDRGADEQFFGPGTRLTVL.

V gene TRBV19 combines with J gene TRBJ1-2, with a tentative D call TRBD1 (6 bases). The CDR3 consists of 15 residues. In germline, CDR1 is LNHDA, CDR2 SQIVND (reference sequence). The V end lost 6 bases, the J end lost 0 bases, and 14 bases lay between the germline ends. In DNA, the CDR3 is TGTGCCAGTAGCCCCGGACAGTATCCTAACTATGGCTACACCTTC. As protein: CASSPGQYPNYGYTF.

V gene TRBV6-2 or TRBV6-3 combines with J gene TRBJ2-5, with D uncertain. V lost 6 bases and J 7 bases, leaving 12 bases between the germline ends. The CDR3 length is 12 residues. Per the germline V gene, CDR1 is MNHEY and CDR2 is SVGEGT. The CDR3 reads CASSQDDVTQYF. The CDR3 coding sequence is TGTGCCAGCAGCCAAGATGATGTGACCCAGTACTTC.

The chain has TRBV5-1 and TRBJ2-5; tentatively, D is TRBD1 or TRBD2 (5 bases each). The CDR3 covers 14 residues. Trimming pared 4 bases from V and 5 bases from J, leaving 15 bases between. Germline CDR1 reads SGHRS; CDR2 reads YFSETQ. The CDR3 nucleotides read TGCGCCAGCAGCCCCCCAGGGAGATCGGAGACCCAGTACTTC. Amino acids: CASSPPGRSETQYF.

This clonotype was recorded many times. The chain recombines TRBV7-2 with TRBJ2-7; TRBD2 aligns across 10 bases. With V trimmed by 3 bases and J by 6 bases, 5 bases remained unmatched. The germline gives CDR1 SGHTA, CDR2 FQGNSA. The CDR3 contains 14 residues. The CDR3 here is CASSFRAGGPEQYF. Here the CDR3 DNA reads TGTGCCAGCAGCTTCAGAGCGGGGGGGCCCGAGCAGTACTTC.

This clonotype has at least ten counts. The CDR3 region is CASSQVSGKGKNEQFF. The DNA of the CDR3 is TGTGCCAGCAGCCAAGTGAGCGGGAAAGGGAAGAATGAGCAGTTCTTC. The rearrangement joins TRBV3-1 to TRBJ2-1; 7 bases fit TRBD2. This CDR3 region has 16 residues. The germline V gene has CDR1 LGHDT and CDR2 YNNKEL (reference sequence). J lost 7 bases, V lost 1 base, and 10 bases had no gene match.

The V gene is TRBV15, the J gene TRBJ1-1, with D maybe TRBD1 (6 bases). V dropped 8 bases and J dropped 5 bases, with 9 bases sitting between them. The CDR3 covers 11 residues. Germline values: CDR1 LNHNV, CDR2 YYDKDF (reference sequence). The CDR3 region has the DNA TGTGCCACCCTAGGACAGACTGAAGCTTTCTTT. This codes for CATLGQTEAFF. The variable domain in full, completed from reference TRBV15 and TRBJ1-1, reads DAMVIQNPRYQVTQFGKPVTLSCSQTLNHNVMYWYQQKSSQAPKLLFHYYDKDFNNEADTPDNFQSRRPNTSFCFLDIRSPGLGDTAMYLCATLGQTEAFFGQGTRLTVV.

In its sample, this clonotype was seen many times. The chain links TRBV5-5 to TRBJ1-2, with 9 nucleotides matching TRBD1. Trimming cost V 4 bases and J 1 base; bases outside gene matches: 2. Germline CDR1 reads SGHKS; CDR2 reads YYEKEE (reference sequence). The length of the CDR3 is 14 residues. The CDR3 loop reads CASSQDRGNYGYTF. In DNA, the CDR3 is TGTGCCAGCAGCCAGGACAGGGGTAACTATGGCTACACCTTC.

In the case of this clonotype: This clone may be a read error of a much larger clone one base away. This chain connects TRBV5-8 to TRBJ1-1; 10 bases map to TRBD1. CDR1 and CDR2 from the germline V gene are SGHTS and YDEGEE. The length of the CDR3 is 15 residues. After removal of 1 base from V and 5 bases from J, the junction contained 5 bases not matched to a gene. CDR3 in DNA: TGTGCCAGCAGCTTGTACGGGACAGGGGTAACTGAAGCTTTCTTT. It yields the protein CASSLYGTGVTEAFF.